The following is a T cell receptor beta chain sequence with its context. No antigen is known for it. This sample was taken from a study of cytomegalovirus exposure and HLA in healthy donors. The PCR was carried out with 60 Vbeta primers and 13 Jbeta primers. This table comes from immunoSEQ multiplex PCR, and its TCRdb copy is limited to in-frame clones, with some not included. The sample has some 130,000 clones; under 10% are singletons. The CDR3 consists of 15 residues. Notes on the study in general: In a later analysis, CMV-associated beta chains were mostly HLA-associated, it appeared. Per a later analysis, 18,000 or so TCR beta sequences showed association with HLA alleles at 0.05 false discovery rate. Researchers catalogued 150 or so TCR beta chains as cytomegalovirus-associated. Further analysis, carried out later, found HLA-associated TCR beta chains more clonally expanded than equally common other chains.

Specimen: PBMCs. This TCR came from a woman between 40 and 50 years old in good health and CMV-seropositive. The rearrangement joins TRBV21-1 to TRBJ2-3; TRBD2 reflects the table's D call only, with no check against the DNA. TRBV21-1 is a known pseudogene. The CDR3 protein is CASSKGGQNTDTQYF. Here the CDR3 DNA reads TGTGCCAGCAGCAAAGGCGGGCAGAACACAGATACGCAGTATTTT.